A selection of T cell receptor beta chains follows, all from one sample in a study of T cells in Graves' hyperthyroidism and ophthalmopathy. Each CDR3 protein is one row after TCRdb ran MiXCR on the multiplex PCR reads. The sample records 370,000 or so distinct CDR3 sequences, around 14% being singletons. Sequenced material: blood. The receptors stem from a woman aged 18-29 years with Graves' hyperthyroidism that later progressed to Graves' ophthalmopathy. The CDR3 runs from the conserved cysteine through the conserved F or W. The order of the fields is clone size, V gene, J gene, D gene, CDR3 DNA, CDR3 protein. D genes are given only for firm matches. A row's size may be missing; if present it is once, few, many or a size class.

size: few; V: TRBV19; J: TRBJ2-7; D: TRBD1; DNA: TGTGCCAGTGGTCCCGGACAGGCCTACGAGCAGTACTTC; CDR3: CASGPGQAYEQYF
size: many; V: TRBV3-1; J: TRBJ2-2; D: NA; DNA: TGTGCCAGCAGCCCCGGGAAGAACACCGGGGAGCTGTTTTTT; CDR3: CASSPGKNTGELFF
size: many; V: TRBV28; J: TRBJ1-1; D: NA; DNA: TGTGCCAGCAGTTCCTTCGACAGGCCCATGAACACTGAAGCTTTCTTT; CDR3: CASSSFDRPMNTEAFF
size: NA; V: TRBV29-1; J: TRBJ2-7; D: TRBD2; DNA: TGCAGCGTTGAAGTCCCCCTAGCGGGGACTTCCTACGAGCAGTACTTC; CDR3: CSVEVPLAGTSYEQYF
size: NA; V: TRBV2; J: TRBJ1-2; D: NA; DNA: TGTGCCAGCAAATACAGGGAGCTGAGCCATGGCTACACCTTC; CDR3: CASKYRELSHGYTF
size: many; V: TRBV27; J: TRBJ2-2; D: TRBD1; DNA: TGTGCCAGCAGTCCCGGGACAGGGGGCGCGAACACCGGGGAGCTGTTTTTT; CDR3: CASSPGTGGANTGELFF
size: many; V: TRBV5-1; J: TRBJ2-7; D: TRBD2; DNA: TGCGCCAGCAGTTCCGGGACTACCCCCTACTACGAGCAGTACTTC; CDR3: CASSSGTTPYYEQYF
size: many; V: TRBV10-3; J: TRBJ2-3; D: NA; DNA: TGTGCCATCAGTGATGGGGGGGCCAACACAGATACGCAGTATTTT; CDR3: CAISDGGANTDTQYF
size: many; V: TRBV6-2/TRBV6-3; J: TRBJ2-2; D: NA; DNA: TGTGCCAGCAGTGAGACAGCAAACACCGGGGAGCTGTTTTTT; CDR3: CASSETANTGELFF
size: NA; V: TRBV4-2; J: TRBJ2-1; D: NA; DNA: TGTGCCAGCAGCCATGCGGATGAGCAGTTCTTC; CDR3: CASSHADEQFF
size: NA; V: TRBV18; J: TRBJ1-1; D: TRBD1; DNA: TGTGCCAGCTCACCCGCCGGGACAGGGGTGGGGAAGAACACTGAAGCTTTCTTT; CDR3: CASSPAGTGVGKNTEAFF
size: many; V: TRBV18; J: TRBJ1-4; D: NA; DNA: TGTGCCAGCTCACCGCGACAGGATTCGAATGAAAAACTGTTTTTT; CDR3: CASSPRQDSNEKLFF
size: NA; V: TRBV5-4; J: TRBJ1-1; D: TRBD1; DNA: TGTGCCAGCATCGGACAGGGGGCTCCGAAGACTGAAGCTTTCTTT; CDR3: CASIGQGAPKTEAFF
size: many; V: TRBV28; J: TRBJ1-1; D: NA; DNA: TGTGCCAGCAGTGGACGGCCGAACACTGAAGCTTTCTTT; CDR3: CASSGRPNTEAFF
size: NA; V: TRBV6-4; J: TRBJ1-5; D: NA; DNA: TGTGCCAGCAGTGCTCAGGTAAATCAGCCCCAGCATTTT; CDR3: CASSAQVNQPQHF
size: few; V: TRBV12-3/TRBV12-4; J: TRBJ2-7; D: TRBD2; DNA: TGTGCCAGCACCGGGACTAGCGGGTCTTCCTACGAGCAGTACTTC; CDR3: CASTGTSGSSYEQYF
size: NA; V: TRBV7-9; J: TRBJ2-1; D: TRBD1; DNA: TGTGCCAGCAGGCCAGGGACAGGGGGGACAACATCGTACAATGAGCAGTTCTTC; CDR3: CASRPGTGGTTSYNEQFF
size: many; V: TRBV30; J: TRBJ2-7; D: NA; DNA: TGTGCCTGGAGTGACACCTCCTACGAGCAGTACTTC; CDR3: CAWSDTSYEQYF
size: NA; V: TRBV19; J: TRBJ1-5; D: TRBD1; DNA: TGTGCCAGTAGTAGATTCGGACAGGGGAGCAATCAGCCCCAGCATTTT; CDR3: CASSRFGQGSNQPQHF
size: few; V: TRBV20-1; J: TRBJ2-7; D: TRBD2; DNA: TGCAGTGCGCAAGAGGGGACTAGCGGGAGTTACGAGCAGTACTTC; CDR3: CSAQEGTSGSYEQYF
size: many; V: TRBV12-3/TRBV12-4; J: TRBJ2-3; D: NA; DNA: TGTGCCAGCAGACTTCGTACCCGCACAGATACGCAGTATTTT; CDR3: CASRLRTRTDTQYF
size: few; V: TRBV4-2; J: TRBJ2-7; D: TRBD1; DNA: TGTGCCAGCAGCCAAGGCCCCTCAGGGACAGGGGCGGGAGAGCAGTACTTC; CDR3: CASSQGPSGTGAGEQYF